This T cell receptor (beta chain) was recorded in a study of blood T cell repertoires in COVID-19. Whole-study context: Italy, Spain and the United States were the sources of the convalescent and acute COVID-19 samples.

Germline V gives CDR1 SGHRS, CDR2 YFSETQ. The CDR3 contains 15 residues. Between the trimmed V and J ends, which lost 3 bases and 5 bases, there was a span of 14 bases. Original analysis: Reference gene primer amplification yielded estimated nucleated cell counts. The method was immunoSEQ multiplex PCR; TCRdb's version includes in-frame clones alone and lacks a portion of them. V and J calls and clone size come straight from that table; D and trimming were deduced from the DNA. This table holds approximately 200,000 clones, 70% to 85% found once. The sequenced sample consisted of peripheral blood. The genes are TRBV5-1 and TRBJ2-2, with D possibly matching TRBD2 (6 bases). The origin of this receptor is a woman older than 75 with COVID-19, enrolled during active disease. The CDR3 spells CASSSAVGGTGELFF. CDR3 sequence (DNA): TGCGCCAGCAGCTCGGCGGTAGGAGGGACCGGGGAGCTGTTTTTT.